These T cell receptor beta chains were read from a single sample in a study of breast tumors, draining lymph nodes, adjacent tissues. TCRdb called the multiplex PCR reads again in MiXCR, with one record for every CDR3 protein. The sample has 150,000 to 250,000 distinct CDR3 sequences, over 25% seen once; the top ten hold 4% to 5.5%. The sequenced sample consisted of axillary lymph node tissue. The receptors were sampled from a female donor with breast cancer. Some clones in this sample may be carry-over from other donors' samples. CDR3s include the opening cysteine and the closing phenylalanine or tryptophan. A D gene is named only where the DNA matches it firmly. The listing skips clone size in some rows; elsewhere it reads once, few, many or a size class.

j_gene	abundance	d_gene	v_gene	CDR3aa	CDR3nt
TRBJ1-4	NA	NA	TRBV2	CASNERGSGEKLFF	TGTGCCAGCAATGAACGTGGGAGCGGTGAAAAACTGTTTTTT
TRBJ2-3	NA	TRBD1	TRBV19	CASSSPPTGEDTQYF	TGTGCCAGTAGTTCCCCTCCCACAGGGGAAGATACGCAGTATTTT
TRBJ1-4	NA	TRBD1	TRBV20-1	CSDRDRVNEKLFF	TGCAGCGACCGCGACAGGGTTAATGAAAAACTGTTTTTT
TRBJ2-3	NA	TRBD2	TRBV7-9	CASSLGLAGGPYDTQYF	TGTGCCAGCAGCTTAGGTCTAGCGGGAGGGCCGTATGATACGCAGTATTTT
TRBJ2-3	many	NA	TRBV6-6	CASSPRPGMDTQYF	TGTGCCAGCAGTCCTCGGCCCGGGATGGATACGCAGTATTTT
TRBJ1-4	once	TRBD1	TRBV5-1	CASRPDRVETEKLFF	TGCGCCAGCAGACCGGACAGGGTAGAGACTGAAAAACTGTTTTTT
TRBJ1-6	many	NA	TRBV6-1	CASSRVGGNSPLHF	TGTGCCAGCAGTCGGGTGGGTGGGAATTCACCCCTCCACTTT
TRBJ1-6	many	NA	TRBV5-5	CASSAVGGSSYNSPLHF	TGTGCCAGCAGCGCCGTAGGGGGTAGCTCCTATAATTCACCCCTCCACTTT
TRBJ2-5	many	NA	TRBV3-1	CASSFLETQYF	TGTGCCAGCAGCTTTTTAGAAACCCAGTACTTC
TRBJ2-1	NA	TRBD2	TRBV7-2	CASSLRLAGGTNEQFF	TGTGCCAGCAGCTTAAGACTAGCGGGGGGCACCAATGAGCAGTTCTTC
TRBJ2-3	NA	TRBD1	TRBV6-6	CASSPHGQGGDTQYF	TGTGCCAGCAGCCCTCACGGACAGGGAGGAGATACGCAGTATTTT
TRBJ2-3	NA	TRBD2	TRBV7-3	CASSLGGGAADTQYF	TGTGCCAGCAGCTTGGGCGGGGGGGCCGCGGATACGCAGTATTTT
TRBJ2-1	many	NA	TRBV20-1	CSARSGSNANEQFF	TGCAGTGCTAGATCTGGGTCTAACGCCAATGAGCAGTTCTTC
TRBJ1-5	NA	NA	TRBV29-1	CSPGTLSNQPQHF	TGCAGCCCAGGGACCCTTAGCAATCAGCCCCAGCATTTT
TRBJ2-2	many	NA	TRBV3-1	CASSGPTGELFF	TGTGCCAGCAGCGGCCCGACCGGGGAGCTGTTTTTT
TRBJ2-3	NA	NA	TRBV15	CATSRRDTDTQYF	TGTGCCACCAGCAGACGGGACACAGATACGCAGTATTTT
TRBJ1-4	many	NA	TRBV12-3/TRBV12-4	CASSLGVNEKLFF	TGTGCCAGCAGTTTGGGAGTGAACGAAAAACTGTTTTTT
TRBJ2-3	many	NA	TRBV5-6	CASSLGQLTDTQYF	TGTGCCAGCAGCTTGGGCCAGTTAACAGATACGCAGTATTTT
TRBJ2-1	many	TRBD2	TRBV29-1	CSVRTSGGIPYNEQFF	TGCAGCGTCCGGACTAGCGGGGGGATCCCCTACAATGAGCAGTTCTTC
TRBJ2-3	NA	TRBD1	TRBV20-1	CGADRGTDTPYF	TGCGGTGCCGACAGGGGGACAGATACGCCGTATTTT
TRBJ1-1	NA	NA	TRBV19	CASSILKGVTVTEAFF	TGTGCCAGTAGTATTTTGAAGGGGGTAACCGTGACTGAAGCTTTCTTT
TRBJ2-7	NA	NA	TRBV6-2/TRBV6-3	CASSHEASAREQYF	TGTGCCAGCAGTCACGAGGCTAGCGCAAGAGAGCAGTACTTC
TRBJ1-4	many	NA	TRBV20-1	CSARGSGHLREKLFF	TGCAGTGCTAGAGGCTCCGGACACCTCCGGGAAAAACTGTTTTTT
TRBJ1-4	NA	NA	TRBV6-4	CASSLQGGRAGEKLFF	TGTGCCAGCAGTCTCCAGGGCGGGAGGGCCGGTGAAAAACTGTTTTTT
TRBJ2-2	NA	NA	TRBV7-2	CASSLSGGGLFF	TGTGCCAGCAGCTTAAGCGGAGGGGGGCTGTTTTTT
TRBJ1-3	NA	NA	TRBV6-1	CASSWVRAAGNTIYF	TGTGCCAGCAGTTGGGTCAGGGCGGCTGGAAACACCATATATTTT
TRBJ1-2	NA	NA	TRBV3-2	CASSQYPGTGGNYGYTF	TGTGCCAGCAGCCAATACCCCGGGACAGGGGGCAACTATGGCTACACCTTC
TRBJ2-5	many	NA	TRBV7-8	CASSSGQFQETQYF	TGTGCCAGCAGCTCCGGACAGTTCCAAGAGACCCAGTACTTC